The 21 T cell receptor beta chains presented below share a single source sample, sequenced in a study of OX40 agonist ivuxolimab in advanced cancers. Assay: immunoSEQ multiplex PCR; the TCRdb copy retains only in-frame clones and omits some. The sample holds some 7,000 clones, around 75% seen once. The input for sequencing was CD4+ or CD8+ T cells sorted from blood, taken in a trial of the OX40 agonist ivuxolimab. Receptors were obtained from an adult with an advanced solid tumor such as melanoma, head and neck, liver or kidney cancer.

This chain connects TRBV9 to TRBJ1-5; D is ambiguous. The CDR3 loop spans 14 amino acids. The germline gives CDR1 SGDLS, CDR2 YYNGEE. The V gene lost 4 bases and the J gene lost 2 bases, with 10 bases spanning the gap. The chain's CDR3 is CASSKGGGNQPQHF. CDR3 nucleotides: TGTGCCAGCAGCAAGGGTGGGGGCAATCAGCCCCAGCATTTT.

V gene TRBV7-9 combines with J gene TRBJ2-7; D is uncertain. In germline, CDR1 is SEHNR, CDR2 FQNEAQ (reference sequence). The CDR3 runs 12 residues. V dropped 1 base and J dropped 6 bases, with 7 bases sitting between them. In DNA, the CDR3 is TGTGCCAGCAGCTTAGACAACCCCGAGCAGTACTTC. Translated, it gives CASSLDNPEQYF.

J is TRBJ2-7 and V is TRBV2; tentative D call: TRBD1 (5 bases). V gave up 1 base and J gave up 2 bases, with 12 bases separating them. CDR1 SNHLY and CDR2 FYNNEI come from the germline V gene. CDR3 length equals 15 residues. Here the CDR3 DNA reads TGTGCCAGCAGTGAAGTCGGACACCCTACCTACGAGCAGTACTTC. Translated, it gives CASSEVGHPTYEQYF.

This clone was recorded a few times. The chain is built from TRBV9 and TRBJ2-1; D possibly corresponds to TRBD2 (7 bases). Trimming removed 0 bases from V and 2 bases from J, with 15 bases in between. The CDR3 has 17 amino acids. Germline loops: CDR1 SGDLS, CDR2 YYNGEE. In nucleotides, the CDR3 is TGTGCCAGCAGCGTAGCAATATGGGGGGGCCCCTACAATGAGCAGTTCTTC. Translating it yields CASSVAIWGGPYNEQFF.

The V and J genes are TRBV27 and TRBJ2-1; TRBD1 might be the D (6 bases). Germline assignment: CDR1 MNHEY and CDR2 SMNVEV (reference sequence). This CDR3 comprises 14 residues. V lost 5 bases and J lost 2, with 10 bases in between. The CDR3 region has the DNA TGTGCCAGCAGTACCTGGGGGCCCTACAATGAGCAGTTCTTC. It translates to CASSTWGPYNEQFF.

The genes are TRBV11-2 and TRBJ2-7; D is unclear. V was pared by 1 base and J by 1 base, with 5 bases between. This CDR3 is 13 amino acids long. In germline, CDR1 is SGHAT, CDR2 FQNNGV. The CDR3 DNA sequence: TGTGCCAGCAGCTTAGGGGATTCCTACGAGCAGTACTTC. Protein: CASSLGDSYEQYF.

The chain recombines TRBV11-2 with TRBJ2-3, with D hard to call. Trimming cost V 5 bases and J 0 bases, with 12 bases left between them. Germline values: CDR1 SGHAT, CDR2 FQNNGV. This CDR3 has 15 amino acids. The CDR3 here is CASSLRALSTDTQYF. The CDR3 DNA reads as TGTGCCAGCAGCCTAAGGGCCCTTAGCACAGATACGCAGTATTTT.

J is TRBJ2-2 and V is TRBV11-2, with 7 bases identical to TRBD1. The CDR3 contains 15 residues. CDR1 is SGHAT, CDR2 FQNNGV, per germline. The V gene end was trimmed by 2 bases and the J gene end by 7 bases; junction bases not matched to a gene: 7. The CDR3 here is CASSLTTGRSGELFF. Here the CDR3 DNA reads TGTGCCAGCAGCTTAACGACAGGGCGGAGCGGGGAGCTGTTTTTT.

V gene TRBV5-5 combines with J gene TRBJ1-5, with D perhaps matching TRBD1 (5 bases). This CDR3 has 13 residues. Trimming left V 4 bases short and J 7 bases short, with 12 bases between. In germline, CDR1 is SGHKS, CDR2 YYEKEE (reference sequence). CDR3 nucleotides: TGTGCCAGCAGCCGCGAAGGGGAACAGCCCCAGCATTTT. Its translation: CASSREGEQPQHF.

The V gene is TRBV30, the J gene TRBJ1-5; D remains unclear. This CDR3 has 13 amino acids. Between the trimmed V and J ends, which lost 0 bases and 0 bases, there was a span of 3 bases. Germline lookup yields CDR1 GTSNPN and CDR2 SVGIG (reference sequence). The CDR3 loop reads CAWSVDSNQPQHF. CDR3 sequence (DNA): TGTGCCTGGAGTGTGGATAGCAATCAGCCCCAGCATTTT. Supplemented by reference TRBV30 and TRBJ1-5, the full variable domain reads SQTIHQWPATLVQPVGSPLSLECTVEGTSNPNLYWYRQAAGRGLQLLFYSVGIGQISSEVPQNLSASRPQDRQFILSSKKLLLSDSGFYLCAWSVDSNQPQHFGDGTRLSIL.

The J gene is TRBJ2-1, the V gene TRBV14, with D maybe TRBD2 (7 bases). Trimming took off 4 bases at V and 2 bases at J, with 12 bases between the two ends. CDR1 is SGHDN and CDR2 is FVKESK in the germline V gene. This CDR3 has 15 amino acids. In DNA, the CDR3 is TGTGCCAGCAGCCCCGGGGGGCCTACCTACAATGAGCAGTTCTTC. Protein: CASSPGGPTYNEQFF.

This chain joins TRBV7-9 and TRBJ2-5; 11 positions match TRBD1. The CDR3 extends over 15 amino acids. V lost 5 bases, J lost 6 bases, and 8 bases stayed unmatched. Germline values: CDR1 SEHNR, CDR2 FQNEAQ (reference sequence). The CDR3 bases are TGTGCCAGCAGCACCCCGGGACAGGGGGGGAAGACCCAGTACTTC. It specifies CASSTPGQGGKTQYF.

The genes are TRBV27 and TRBJ2-7, with a weak D call TRBD1 (6 bases). V dropped 3 bases and J dropped 3 bases, with 9 bases sitting between them. This CDR3 is 13 amino acids long. From germline, CDR1 is MNHEY and CDR2 SMNVEV (reference sequence). In DNA form, the CDR3 reads TGTGCCAGCAGTTTCCGGGACAACTACGAGCAGTACTTC. Translating it yields CASSFRDNYEQYF.

This clone ranks as medium-sized (0.01 to 0.1%). The chain joins TRBV7-9 to TRBJ1-2; TRBD1 aligns across 9 bases. V gave up 4 bases and J gave up 8 bases; unmatched junction bases: 8. This CDR3 comprises 14 residues. Germline V gene sequence: CDR1 SEHNR, CDR2 FQNEAQ (reference sequence). The CDR3 nucleotides are TGTGCCAGCAGCTCAGGACAGGGGACGCACGGCTACACCTTC. Encoded protein: CASSSGQGTHGYTF.

A single count supports this clone. The chain couples TRBV10-3 to TRBJ2-3; 7 bases are a match to TRBD1. The J segment lost 4 bases and the V segment lost 1 base, leaving 8 bases of the junction unmatched. The CDR3 has 16 residues. CDR1 ENHRY and CDR2 SYGVKD come from the germline V gene. The CDR3 nucleotides read TGTGCCATCAGTGAGTTGGAAGGACAGGTGGCAGATACGCAGTATTTT. Protein product: CAISELEGQVADTQYF.

This chain uses TRBV27 with TRBJ2-1, with no clear D. The CDR3 length is 12 residues. Trimming cost V 5 bases and J 9 bases, with 11 bases left between them. Germline CDR1 reads MNHEY; CDR2 reads SMNVEV (reference sequence). DNA for the CDR3: TGTGCCAGCAGTGGCAACAAGGTTGAGCAGTTCTTC. It translates to CASSGNKVEQFF.

The genes are TRBV5-3 and TRBJ2-4; D unresolved. TRBV5-3 is identified as an open reading frame with a role that is uncertain. V gave up 2 bases and J gave up 0 bases, with 12 bases separating them. CDR3 length equals 16 residues. CDR3 loop: CARSFIWSLAKNIQYF. Here the CDR3 DNA reads TGTGCCAGAAGCTTCATCTGGAGCCTAGCCAAAAACATTCAGTACTTC.

CDR3 residues: CASSLAQGLYEQYF. The CDR3 region has the DNA TGTGCCAGCAGCTTAGCGCAGGGATTGTACGAGCAGTACTTC. J is TRBJ2-5 and V is TRBV7-2; maybe TRBD1 (5 bases). Near its end, the DNA agrees better with TRBJ2-7, so the J call may be wrong. Germline CDR1 is SGHTA and CDR2 is FQGNSA. The CDR3 is 14 amino acids.

The chain couples TRBV4-1 to TRBJ2-7, with 11 bases lining up with TRBD2. J was trimmed by 0 bases and V by 0 bases; bases with no gene match: 10. From germline, CDR1 is MGHRA and CDR2 YSYEKL. CDR3 size: 19 residues. The CDR3 here is CASSQDSLAGGLSSYEQYF. The CDR3 DNA sequence: TGCGCCAGCAGCCAAGATTCGCTAGCGGGGGGCCTGAGCTCCTACGAGCAGTACTTC.

Details on this clone: One junction end does not reproduce the germline sequence, and a read error may be involved. The rearrangement joins TRBV11-2 to TRBJ1-2; D perhaps matches TRBD1 (5 bases). Germline lookup yields CDR1 SGHAT and CDR2 FQNNGV. The CDR3 runs 11 residues. The CDR3 reads CASSLVQGWSF. Written as DNA, the CDR3 is TGTGCCAGCAGCTTAGTCCAGGGTTGGTCCTTC.

This clone was recorded only once. The rearrangement joins TRBV5-1 to TRBJ1-2; 7 nucleotides line up with TRBD1. J gave up 4 bases and V 0 bases, and 6 bases lay outside the gene matches. The length of the CDR3 is 15 residues. Per the germline V gene, CDR1 is SGHRS and CDR2 is YFSETQ. CDR3 residues: CASSLGQGGIYGYTF. Written as DNA, the CDR3 is TGCGCCAGCAGCTTGGGACAGGGAGGTATCTATGGCTACACCTTC.